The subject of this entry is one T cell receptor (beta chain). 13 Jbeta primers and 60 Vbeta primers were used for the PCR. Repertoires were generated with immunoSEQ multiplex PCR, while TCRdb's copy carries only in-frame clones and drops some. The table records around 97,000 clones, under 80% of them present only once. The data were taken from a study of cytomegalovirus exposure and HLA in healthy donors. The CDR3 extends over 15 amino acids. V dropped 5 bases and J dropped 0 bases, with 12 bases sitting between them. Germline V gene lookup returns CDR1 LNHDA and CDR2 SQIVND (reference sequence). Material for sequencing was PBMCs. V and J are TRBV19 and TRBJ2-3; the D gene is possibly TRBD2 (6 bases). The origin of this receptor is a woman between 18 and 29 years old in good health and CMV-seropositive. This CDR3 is CASSPLAASTDTQYF. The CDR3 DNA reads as TGTGCCAGTAGTCCCTTAGCGGCTAGCACAGATACGCAGTATTTT.